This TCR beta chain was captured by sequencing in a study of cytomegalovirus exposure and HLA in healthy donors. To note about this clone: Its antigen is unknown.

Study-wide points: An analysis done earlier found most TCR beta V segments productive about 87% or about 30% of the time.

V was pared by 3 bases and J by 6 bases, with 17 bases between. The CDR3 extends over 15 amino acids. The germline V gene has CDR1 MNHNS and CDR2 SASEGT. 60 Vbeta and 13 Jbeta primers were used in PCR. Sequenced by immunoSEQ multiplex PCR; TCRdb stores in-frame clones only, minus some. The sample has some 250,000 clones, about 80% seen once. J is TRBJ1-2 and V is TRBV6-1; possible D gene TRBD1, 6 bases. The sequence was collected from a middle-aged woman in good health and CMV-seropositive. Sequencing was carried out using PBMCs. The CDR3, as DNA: TGTGCCAGCAGTGATTTCGCCAAAGGGGGGGATGGCTACACCTTC. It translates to CASSDFAKGGDGYTF.